A selection of T cell receptor beta chains follows, all from one sample in a study of cytomegalovirus exposure and HLA in healthy donors. Profiled with immunoSEQ multiplex PCR; TCRdb holds only in-frame clones, not every one. Counted here are approximately 58,000 clones, roughly 90% occurring once; the ten biggest clones make up 2.2%. The sequencing sample was made of PBMCs. The source is a woman younger than 45 in good health and CMV-seronegative. The CDR3 runs from the conserved cysteine through the conserved F or W. A D gene is named only where the DNA matches it firmly. Size tells how often a clone was seen (once, few, many) or the class of an expanded clone, and some rows leave it out.

-	TRBD2	TRBV11-1	TRBJ2-1	CASSFLAEASYNEQFF	TGTGCCAGCAGCTTCCTAGCGGAAGCCTCCTACAATGAGCAGTTCTTC
-	-	TRBV25-1	TRBJ1-1	CASSEYPLSNTEAFF	TGTGCCAGCAGTGAATACCCCCTATCGAACACTGAAGCTTTCTTT
-	-	TRBV5-4	TRBJ2-1	CASSLGGGYNEQFF	TGTGCCAGCAGCTTAGGCGGAGGATACAATGAGCAGTTCTTC
once	TRBD1	TRBV6-5	TRBJ2-1	CASTSGQGRNEQFF	TGTGCCAGCACCTCAGGACAGGGAAGAAATGAGCAGTTCTTC
-	-	TRBV15	TRBJ2-3	CATSRDFGDTQYF	TGTGCCACCAGCAGAGATTTCGGAGATACGCAGTATTTT
-	TRBD1	TRBV4-3	TRBJ1-4	CASSQDSRGRQEKLFF	TGCGCCAGCAGCCAAGACTCCAGGGGGCGACAGGAAAAACTGTTTTTT
-	-	TRBV11-1	TRBJ1-2	CASSLARGTNYGYTF	TGTGCCAGCAGCTTAGCGCGGGGGACCAACTATGGCTACACCTTC
few	TRBD2	TRBV5-6	TRBJ2-7	CASSLSSGYEQYF	TGTGCCAGCAGCTTGTCTAGCGGCTACGAGCAGTACTTC
-	TRBD2	TRBV15	TRBJ2-1	CATSRDRGRLAGIGYNEQFF	TGTGCCACCAGCAGAGATCGGGGTAGACTAGCGGGAATCGGTTACAATGAGCAGTTCTTC
-	-	TRBV11-1	TRBJ2-3	CASSSIKGTQYF	TGTGCCAGCAGCTCGATAAAGGGGACGCAGTATTTT
-	-	TRBV10-3	TRBJ2-1	CAISDYGNYEQFF	TGTGCCATCAGTGATTACGGGAACTATGAGCAGTTCTTC
-	TRBD2	TRBV19	TRBJ2-1	CASSVASGSSYNEQFF	TGTGCCAGTAGTGTCGCTAGCGGGAGCTCCTACAATGAGCAGTTCTTC
-	TRBD1	TRBV5-5	TRBJ2-3	CASSPGPQGTTDTQYF	TGTGCCAGCAGTCCAGGCCCACAGGGGACCACAGATACGCAGTATTTT
-	TRBD1	TRBV27	TRBJ1-2	CASSLQHPGQGYGYTF	TGTGCCAGCAGTTTACAACACCCGGGACAGGGGTATGGCTACACCTTC
-	-	TRBV30	TRBJ1-5	CAWKQGPGNQPQHF	TGTGCCTGGAAGCAGGGGCCGGGCAATCAGCCCCAGCATTTT
-	TRBD2	TRBV7-6	TRBJ2-1	CASSLSAGLAGEGEQFF	TGTGCCAGCAGCTTAAGTGCAGGACTAGCGGGAGAGGGTGAGCAGTTCTTC
-	TRBD2	TRBV19	TRBJ2-7	CASSTSGTRSYEQYF	TGTGCCAGTAGTACGTCCGGGACTAGATCCTACGAGCAGTACTTC
-	-	TRBV11-3	TRBJ2-1	CASSSGNNEQFF	TGTGCCAGCAGCTCCGGGAACAATGAGCAGTTCTTC
-	TRBD2	TRBV7-8	TRBJ2-2	CASSRTSGRSSTGELFF	TGTGCCAGCAGCAGGACTAGCGGGAGGTCGAGCACCGGGGAGCTGTTTTTT
-	TRBD1	TRBV4-1	TRBJ1-3	CASSSNPGQGTGNTIYF	TGCGCCAGCAGCTCCAATCCGGGACAGGGTACTGGAAACACCATATATTTT
-	-	TRBV18	TRBJ1-2	CASSLVEGSVDYTF	TGTGCCAGCTCACTAGTAGAGGGATCAGTTGACTACACCTTC
-	-	TRBV25-1	TRBJ1-5	CASASTGSNQPQHF	TGTGCCAGCGCTTCGACGGGTAGCAATCAGCCCCAGCATTTT
-	TRBD2	TRBV11-2	TRBJ2-2	CASGGPPGLASGELFF	TGTGCCAGTGGGGGCCCCCCGGGACTAGCGTCCGGGGAGCTGTTTTTT
-	-	TRBV28	TRBJ1-3	CASSFNITNPADTIYF	TGTGCCAGCAGTTTTAATATAACCAACCCGGCGGACACCATATATTTT